This T cell receptor (beta chain) stems from a study of blood T cell repertoires in COVID-19. Study context: COVID-19 samples collected from the United States, Italy and Spain covered acute and convalescent phases.

Germline values: CDR1 LGHNA, CDR2 YSLEER. This CDR3 comprises 8 residues. Concerning this clone: One end of the junction is discordant with germline, which a read error may explain.

TCRdb's copy holds only in-frame clones and misses some; the assay was immunoSEQ multiplex PCR. The sample records approximately 75,000 clones, more than 65% being singletons. The chain carries TRBV4-3 and TRBJ1-6; unclear D gene. The TCR sequence derives from a woman older than 75 with active or convalescent COVID-19. The sequenced sample was peripheral blood. CDR3 DNA sequence: TGCGCCCCACTACCCCCCCACTTT. The encoded protein is CAPLPPHF.